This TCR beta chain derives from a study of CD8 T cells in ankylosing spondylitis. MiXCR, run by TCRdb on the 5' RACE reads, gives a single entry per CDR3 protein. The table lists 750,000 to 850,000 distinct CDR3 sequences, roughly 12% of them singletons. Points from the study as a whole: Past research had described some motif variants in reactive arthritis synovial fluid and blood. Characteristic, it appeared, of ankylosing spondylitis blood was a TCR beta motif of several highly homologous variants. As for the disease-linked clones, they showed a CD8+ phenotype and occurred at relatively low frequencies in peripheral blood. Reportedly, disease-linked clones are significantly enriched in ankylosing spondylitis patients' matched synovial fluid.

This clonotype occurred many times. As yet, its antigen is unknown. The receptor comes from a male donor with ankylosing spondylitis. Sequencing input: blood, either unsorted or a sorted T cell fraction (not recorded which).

The CDR3 loop reads CASSLEGGIANSPLHF. The CDR3 region has the DNA TGCGCCAGCAGCTTAGAGGGAGGAATCGCCAATTCACCCCTCCACTTT. The chain has TRBV5-1 and TRBJ1-6; D is unresolved. CDR1 and CDR2 (germline): SGHRS, YFSETQ. The CDR3 sequence is 16 residues long. Trimming removed 2 bases at V and 7 bases at J, with 16 bases between.